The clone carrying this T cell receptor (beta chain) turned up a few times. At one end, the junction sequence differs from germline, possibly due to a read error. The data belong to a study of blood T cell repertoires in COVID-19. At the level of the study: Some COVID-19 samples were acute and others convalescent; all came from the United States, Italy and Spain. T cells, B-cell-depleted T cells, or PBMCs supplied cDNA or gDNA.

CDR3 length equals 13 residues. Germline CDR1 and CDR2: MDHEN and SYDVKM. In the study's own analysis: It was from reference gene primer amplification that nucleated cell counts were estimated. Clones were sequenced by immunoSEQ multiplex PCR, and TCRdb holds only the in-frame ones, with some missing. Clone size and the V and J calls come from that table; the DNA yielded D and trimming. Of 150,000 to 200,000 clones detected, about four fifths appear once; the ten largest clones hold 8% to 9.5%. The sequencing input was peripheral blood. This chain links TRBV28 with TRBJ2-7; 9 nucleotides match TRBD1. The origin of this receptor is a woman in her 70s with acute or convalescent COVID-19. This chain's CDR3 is CASSWLQGTGWDF. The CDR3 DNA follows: TGTGCCAGCAGTTGGTTGCAAGGGACAGGGTGGGACTTC.